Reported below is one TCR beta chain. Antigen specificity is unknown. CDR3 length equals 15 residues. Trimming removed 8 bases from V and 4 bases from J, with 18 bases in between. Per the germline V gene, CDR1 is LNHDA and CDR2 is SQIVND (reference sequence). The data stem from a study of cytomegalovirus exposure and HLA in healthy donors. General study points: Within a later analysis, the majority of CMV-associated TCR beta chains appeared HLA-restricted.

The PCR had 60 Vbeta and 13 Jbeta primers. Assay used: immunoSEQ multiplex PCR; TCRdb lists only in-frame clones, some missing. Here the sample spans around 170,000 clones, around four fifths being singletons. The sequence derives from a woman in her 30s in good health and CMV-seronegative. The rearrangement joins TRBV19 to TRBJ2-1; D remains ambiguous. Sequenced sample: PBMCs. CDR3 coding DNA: TGTGCCAGTCGGCCCAGTTTGGAGAGTTACAATGAGCAGTTCTTC. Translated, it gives CASRPSLESYNEQFF.